The 6 T cell receptor beta chains reported below all come from one sample, sequenced in a study of shared clonotypes between healthy human individuals. This table comes from immunoSEQ multiplex PCR, and its TCRdb copy is limited to in-frame clones, with some not included. The profile shows some 500,000 clones, about 96% of them singletons. The material sequenced was naive CD4+ T cells sorted from blood. Specified subset: CD45RA+ positively selected. The source is a woman aged 25 to 45 in good health.

V and J are TRBV11-2 and TRBJ1-2, with 9 nucleotides matching TRBD1. With V trimmed by 0 bases and J by 4 bases, 3 bases remained unmatched. Germline CDR1 reads SGHAT; CDR2 reads FQNNGV. The CDR3 extends over 15 amino acids. The CDR3 spells CASSLDGQGIYGYTF. Written as DNA, the CDR3 is TGTGCCAGCAGCTTAGATGGACAGGGGATCTATGGCTACACCTTC.

The rearrangement uses TRBV21-1 and TRBJ1-2. TRBV21-1 is a documented pseudogene. The CDR3 consists of 18 residues. As DNA, the CDR3 is TGTGCCAGCAGCAAAGCGCTCCGTTGCGTTGAGGGGCGCTATGGCTACACCTTC. Residues: CASSKALRCVEGRYGYTF.

V is TRBV5-4 and J is TRBJ1-2; D is undetermined. CDR3 length: 12 amino acids. V was clipped by 3 bases and J by 8 bases, with 11 bases between them. Germline CDR1 is SGHNT and CDR2 is YYREEE (reference sequence). DNA for the CDR3: TGTGCCAGCAGCTCGGACGGTCTCGGCTACACCTTC. Its protein is CASSSDGLGYTF.

The rearrangement links TRBV27 to TRBJ2-6, with D tentatively TRBD1 (6 bases). V lost 1 base and J lost 2, with 6 bases in between. The length of the CDR3 is 15 residues. Germline lookup yields CDR1 MNHEY and CDR2 SMNVEV (reference sequence). CDR3 nucleotides: TGTGCCAGCAGTTTATGGGGGCCTGGGGCCAACGTCCTGACTTTC. This encodes CASSLWGPGANVLTF.

This chain links TRBV5-1 with TRBJ2-1, with 11 bases aligning to TRBD2. The V gene end was trimmed by 3 bases and the J gene end by 4 bases; junction bases not matched to a gene: 12. The CDR3 is 18 residues long. Germline V gene sequence: CDR1 SGHRS, CDR2 YFSETQ. CDR3 sequence reads: CASSSERGLAGGYNEQFF. The CDR3 DNA reads TGCGCCAGCAGCTCAGAGCGCGGTCTAGCGGGAGGTTACAATGAGCAGTTCTTC.

This chain uses TRBV6-5 with TRBJ2-7; D perhaps matches TRBD1 (6 bases). Germline lookup yields CDR1 MNHEY and CDR2 SVGAGI. The ends were cut back, 5 bases at V and 6 bases at J, with 20 bases in the middle. The CDR3 loop spans 15 amino acids. This CDR3 is CASSQKPHRVGEQYF. DNA for the CDR3: TGTGCCAGCAGTCAAAAACCCCACAGGGTGGGCGAGCAGTACTTC.